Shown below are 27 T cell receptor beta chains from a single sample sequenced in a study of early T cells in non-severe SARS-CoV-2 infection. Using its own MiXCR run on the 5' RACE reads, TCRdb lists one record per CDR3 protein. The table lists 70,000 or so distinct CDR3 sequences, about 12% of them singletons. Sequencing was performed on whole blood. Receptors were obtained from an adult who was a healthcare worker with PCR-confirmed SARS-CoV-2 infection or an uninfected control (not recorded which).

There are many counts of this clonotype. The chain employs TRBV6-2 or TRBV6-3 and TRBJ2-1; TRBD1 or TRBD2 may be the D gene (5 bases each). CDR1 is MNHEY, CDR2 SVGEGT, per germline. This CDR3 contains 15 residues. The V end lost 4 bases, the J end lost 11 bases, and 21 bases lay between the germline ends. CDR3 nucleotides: TGTGCCAGCAGTTCCCTCGGGGACGGGCTAAATAAGCAGTTCTTC. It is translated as CASSSLGDGLNKQFF.

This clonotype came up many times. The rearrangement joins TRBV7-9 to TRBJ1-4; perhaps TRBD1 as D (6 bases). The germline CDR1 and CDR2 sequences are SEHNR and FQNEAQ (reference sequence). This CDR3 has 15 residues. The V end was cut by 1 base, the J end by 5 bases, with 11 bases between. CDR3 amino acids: CASSLVGGPNEKLFF. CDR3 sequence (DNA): TGTGCCAGCAGCTTAGTAGGGGGGCCGAATGAAAAACTGTTTTTT.

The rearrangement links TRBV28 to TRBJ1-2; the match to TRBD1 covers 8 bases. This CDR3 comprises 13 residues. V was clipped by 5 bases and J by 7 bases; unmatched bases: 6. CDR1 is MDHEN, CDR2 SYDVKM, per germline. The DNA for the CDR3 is TGTGCCAGCAGTCGAACAGGGGGGGCTGGCTACACCTTC. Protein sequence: CASSRTGGAGYTF.

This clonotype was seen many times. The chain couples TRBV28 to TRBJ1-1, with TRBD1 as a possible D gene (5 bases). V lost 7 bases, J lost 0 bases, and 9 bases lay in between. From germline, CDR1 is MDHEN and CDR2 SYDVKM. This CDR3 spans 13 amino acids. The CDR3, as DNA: TGTGCCAGCACCCGGACACTGAACACTGAAGCTTTCTTT. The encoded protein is CASTRTLNTEAFF. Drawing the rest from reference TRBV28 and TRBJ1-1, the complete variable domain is DVKVTQSSRYLVKRTGEKVFLECVQDMDHENMFWYRQDPGLGLRLIYFSYDVKMKEKGDIPEGYSVSREKKERFSLILESASTNQTSMYLCASTRTLNTEAFFGQGTRLTVV.

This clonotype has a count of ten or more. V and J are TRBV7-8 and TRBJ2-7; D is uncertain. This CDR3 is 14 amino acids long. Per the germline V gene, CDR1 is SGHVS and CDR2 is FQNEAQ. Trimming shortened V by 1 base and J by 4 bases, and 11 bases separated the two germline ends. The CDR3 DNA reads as TGTGCCAGCAGCTTAGGCCCCTCGAGATACGAGCAGTACTTC. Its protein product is CASSLGPSRYEQYF.

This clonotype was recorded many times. The CDR3 loop is CASSQDEETQYF. The CDR3 DNA sequence: TGTGCCAGCAGCCAAGACGAAGAGACCCAGTACTTC. The V and J genes are TRBV6-2 or TRBV6-3 and TRBJ2-5; no definite D call. The CDR3 totals 12 residues. The V and J ends lost 6 bases and 3 bases respectively, with 8 bases between them. Germline V gene data show CDR1 as MNHEY and CDR2 as SVGEGT.

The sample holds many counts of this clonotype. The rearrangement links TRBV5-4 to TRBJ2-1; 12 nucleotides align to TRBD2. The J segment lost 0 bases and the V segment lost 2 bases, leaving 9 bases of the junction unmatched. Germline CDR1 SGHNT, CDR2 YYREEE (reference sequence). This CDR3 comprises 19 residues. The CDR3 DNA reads TGTGCCAGCAGCTTTGTGGTCGGACTAGCGGGGATCTCCTACAATGAGCAGTTCTTC. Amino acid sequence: CASSFVVGLAGISYNEQFF.

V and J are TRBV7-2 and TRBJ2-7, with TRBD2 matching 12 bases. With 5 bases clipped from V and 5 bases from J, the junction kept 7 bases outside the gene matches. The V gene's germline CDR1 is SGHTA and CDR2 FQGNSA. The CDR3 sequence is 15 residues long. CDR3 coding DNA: TGTGCCAGCAGCCGGGAACTAGCGGGAGGCCACGAGCAGTACTTC. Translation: CASSRELAGGHEQYF.

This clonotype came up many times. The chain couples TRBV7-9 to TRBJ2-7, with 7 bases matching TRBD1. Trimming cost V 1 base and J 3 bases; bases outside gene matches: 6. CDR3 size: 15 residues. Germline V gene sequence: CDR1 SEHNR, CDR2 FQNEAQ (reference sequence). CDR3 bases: TGTGCCAGCAGCTTAGAGCCGGGACAGCTCTACGAGCAGTACTTC. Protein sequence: CASSLEPGQLYEQYF.

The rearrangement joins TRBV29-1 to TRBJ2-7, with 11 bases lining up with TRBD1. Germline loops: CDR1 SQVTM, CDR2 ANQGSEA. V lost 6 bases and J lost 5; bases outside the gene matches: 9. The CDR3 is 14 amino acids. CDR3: CSVRRGTGGNEQYF. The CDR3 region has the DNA TGCAGCGTCAGACGCGGGACAGGGGGTAACGAGCAGTACTTC.

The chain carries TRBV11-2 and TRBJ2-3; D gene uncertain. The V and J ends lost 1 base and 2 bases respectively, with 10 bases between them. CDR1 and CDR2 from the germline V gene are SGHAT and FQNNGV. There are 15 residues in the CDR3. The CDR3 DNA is TGTGCCAGCAGCTTAGCGGCGCCCGACACAGATACGCAGTATTTT. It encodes CASSLAAPDTDTQYF.

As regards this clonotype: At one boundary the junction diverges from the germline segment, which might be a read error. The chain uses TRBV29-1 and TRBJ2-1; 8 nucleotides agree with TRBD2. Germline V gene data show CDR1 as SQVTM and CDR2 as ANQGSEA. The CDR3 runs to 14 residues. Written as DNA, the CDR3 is TGCAGCGTGGAAGCGGGAGCGGCCTACAATGAGCAGTTCTTC. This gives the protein CSVEAGAAYNEQFF.

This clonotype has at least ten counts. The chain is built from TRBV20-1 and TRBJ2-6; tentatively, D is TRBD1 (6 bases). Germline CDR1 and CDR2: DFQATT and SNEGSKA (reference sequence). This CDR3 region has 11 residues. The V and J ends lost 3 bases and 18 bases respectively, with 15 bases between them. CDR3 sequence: CSASYRGHGTF. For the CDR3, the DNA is TGCAGTGCTAGCTACCGGGGACACGGGACTTTC.

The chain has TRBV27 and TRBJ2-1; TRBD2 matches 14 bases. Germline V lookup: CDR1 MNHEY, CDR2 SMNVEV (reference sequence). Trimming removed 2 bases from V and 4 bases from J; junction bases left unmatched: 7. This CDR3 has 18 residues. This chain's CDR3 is CASSLPGLAGVAYNEQFF. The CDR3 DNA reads TGTGCCAGCAGTTTACCGGGACTAGCGGGAGTCGCATACAATGAGCAGTTCTTC.

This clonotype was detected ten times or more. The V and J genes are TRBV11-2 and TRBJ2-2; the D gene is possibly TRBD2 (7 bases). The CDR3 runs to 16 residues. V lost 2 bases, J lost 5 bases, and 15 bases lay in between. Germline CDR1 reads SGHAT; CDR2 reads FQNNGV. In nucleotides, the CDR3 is TGTGCCAGCAGCTTAAGGGGGGGCGCAAGGACCGGGGAGCTGTTTTTT. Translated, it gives CASSLRGGARTGELFF.

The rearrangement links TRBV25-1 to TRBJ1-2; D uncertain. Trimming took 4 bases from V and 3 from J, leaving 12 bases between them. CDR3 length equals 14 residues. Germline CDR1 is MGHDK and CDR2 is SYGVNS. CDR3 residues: CASSGIETDYGYTF. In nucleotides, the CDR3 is TGTGCCAGCAGTGGCATCGAGACGGACTATGGCTACACCTTC.

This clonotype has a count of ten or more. Written as DNA, the CDR3 is TGTGCCAGCAGTTTGTTTCTCAGTACCTACGAGCAGTACTTC. This gives the protein CASSLFLSTYEQYF. The genes are TRBV12-3 or TRBV12-4 and TRBJ2-7, with D unclear. The V end was cut by 3 bases, the J end by 2 bases, with 11 bases between. The CDR3 runs to 14 residues.

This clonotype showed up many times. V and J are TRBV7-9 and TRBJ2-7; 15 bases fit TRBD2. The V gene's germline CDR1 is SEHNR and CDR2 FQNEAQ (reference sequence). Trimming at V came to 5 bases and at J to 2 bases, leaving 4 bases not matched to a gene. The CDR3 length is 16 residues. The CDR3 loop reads CASSPGLAGGPYEQYF. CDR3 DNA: TGTGCCAGCAGCCCGGGACTAGCGGGAGGACCCTACGAGCAGTACTTC. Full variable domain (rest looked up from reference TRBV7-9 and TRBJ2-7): DTGVSQNPRHKITKRGQNVTFRCDPISEHNRLYWYRQTLGQGPEFLTYFQNEAQLEKSRLLSDRFSAERPKGSFSTLEIQRTEQGDSAMYLCASSPGLAGGPYEQYFGPGTRLTVT.

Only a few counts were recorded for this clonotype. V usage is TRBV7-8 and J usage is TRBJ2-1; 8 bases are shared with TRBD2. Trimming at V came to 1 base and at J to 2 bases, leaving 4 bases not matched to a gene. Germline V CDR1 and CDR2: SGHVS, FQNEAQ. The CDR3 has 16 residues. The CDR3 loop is CASSLELAVTYNEQFF. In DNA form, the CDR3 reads TGTGCCAGCAGCTTAGAACTAGCGGTTACCTACAATGAGCAGTTCTTC.

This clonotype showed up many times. CDR3 DNA sequence: TGTGCCAGCAGCCGACGGCTAGCGGGCCACGAGCAGTACTTC. Protein: CASSRRLAGHEQYF. V gene TRBV7-6 combines with J gene TRBJ2-7; 8 bases are shared with TRBD2. Germline CDR1 SGHVS, CDR2 FNYEAQ. This CDR3 contains 14 residues. J gave up 5 bases and V 5 bases, and 8 bases lay outside the gene matches.

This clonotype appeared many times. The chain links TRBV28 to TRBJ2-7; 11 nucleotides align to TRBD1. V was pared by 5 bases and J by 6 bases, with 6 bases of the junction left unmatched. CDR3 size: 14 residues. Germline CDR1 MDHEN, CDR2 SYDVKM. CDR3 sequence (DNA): TGTGCCAGCAGTAAAAGGACAGGGGGCGGCGAGCAGTACTTC. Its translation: CASSKRTGGGEQYF.

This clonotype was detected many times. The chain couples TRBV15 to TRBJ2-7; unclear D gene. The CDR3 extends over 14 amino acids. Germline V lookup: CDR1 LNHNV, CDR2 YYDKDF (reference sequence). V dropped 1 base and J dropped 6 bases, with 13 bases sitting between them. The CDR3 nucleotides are TGTGCCACCAGCAGAGCAGTGGGATTCAGCGAGCAGTACTTC. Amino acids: CATSRAVGFSEQYF.

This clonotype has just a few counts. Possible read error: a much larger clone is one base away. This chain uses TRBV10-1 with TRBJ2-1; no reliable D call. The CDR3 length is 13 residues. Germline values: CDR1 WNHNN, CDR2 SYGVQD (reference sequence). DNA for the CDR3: TGCTCCAGCAGTGCCACCGACAACAATGAGCAGTTCTTC. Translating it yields CSSSATDNNEQFF.

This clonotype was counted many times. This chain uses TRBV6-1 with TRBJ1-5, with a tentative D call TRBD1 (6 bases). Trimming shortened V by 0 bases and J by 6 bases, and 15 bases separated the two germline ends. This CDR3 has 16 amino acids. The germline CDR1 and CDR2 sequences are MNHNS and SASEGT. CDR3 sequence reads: CASSEAAELGGQPQHF. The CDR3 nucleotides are TGTGCCAGCAGTGAAGCGGCCGAATTAGGGGGTCAGCCCCAGCATTTT.

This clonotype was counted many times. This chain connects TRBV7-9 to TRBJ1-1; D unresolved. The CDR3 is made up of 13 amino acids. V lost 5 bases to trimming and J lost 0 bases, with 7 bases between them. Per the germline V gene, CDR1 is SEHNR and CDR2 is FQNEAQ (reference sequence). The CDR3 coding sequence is TGTGCCAGCAGCACGGAGGTGAACACTGAAGCTTTCTTT. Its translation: CASSTEVNTEAFF.

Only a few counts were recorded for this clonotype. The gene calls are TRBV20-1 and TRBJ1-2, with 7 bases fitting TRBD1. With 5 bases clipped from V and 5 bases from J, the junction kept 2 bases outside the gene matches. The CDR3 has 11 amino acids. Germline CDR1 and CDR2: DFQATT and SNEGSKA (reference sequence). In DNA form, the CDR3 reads TGCAGTGCTGACAGGGATTATGGCTACACCTTC. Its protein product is CSADRDYGYTF.

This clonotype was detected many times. The CDR3 here is CAMGGQGPYEQYF. Written as DNA, the CDR3 is TGTGCCATGGGGGGACAAGGCCCTTACGAGCAGTACTTC. This chain uses TRBV7-6 with TRBJ2-7, with D perhaps TRBD1 or TRBD2 (6 bases each). The germline gives CDR1 SGHVS, CDR2 FNYEAQ. V was cut by 10 bases and J by 4 bases, with 17 bases left in between. The CDR3 spans 13 residues.